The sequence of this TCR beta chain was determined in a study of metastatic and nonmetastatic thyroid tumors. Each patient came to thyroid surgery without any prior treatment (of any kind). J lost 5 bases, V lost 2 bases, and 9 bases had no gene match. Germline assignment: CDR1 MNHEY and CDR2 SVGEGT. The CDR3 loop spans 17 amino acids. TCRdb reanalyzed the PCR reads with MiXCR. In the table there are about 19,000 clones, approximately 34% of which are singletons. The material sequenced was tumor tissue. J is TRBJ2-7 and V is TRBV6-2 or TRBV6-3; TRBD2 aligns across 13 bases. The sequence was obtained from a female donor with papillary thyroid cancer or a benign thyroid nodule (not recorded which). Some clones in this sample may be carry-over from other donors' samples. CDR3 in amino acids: CASSYRIGTSGIDEQYF. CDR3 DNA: TGTGCCAGCAGTTACCGGATCGGGACTAGCGGGATCGACGAGCAGTACTTC.